Listed below are T cell receptor beta chains from one sample, sequenced in a study of regulatory T cells. The table came from immunoSEQ multiplex PCR; TCRdb's copy has only in-frame clones and leaves some out. The table has over 35,000 clones, about 91% seen once; the top ten hold approximately 2.4%. The sequenced material came from conventional CD4+ T cells sorted from blood. All receptors come from a person aged 18-29 years with CD3G deficiency. Both conserved end residues are part of each CDR3. A D gene is named only where the DNA matches it firmly.

CASSPGLAGVWEQFF	TRBD2	TRBV18
CASSLSGKAAEAFF	NA	TRBV5-1
CASSEAGRSSGNTIYF	NA	TRBV6-1
CASSWGNSPLHF	NA	TRBV6-1
CASSPRTSANTGELFF	TRBD2	TRBV19
CASSLVQNTDTQYF	NA	TRBV5-1
CSVLKSSGRAVETQYF	TRBD2	TRBV29-1
CASSLDRYGQPQHF	TRBD1	TRBV28
CATQGPKDGEQYF	NA	TRBV28
CASSQWNGRGGYTF	NA	TRBV16
CASSIGLAGVGDTQYF	TRBD2	TRBV19
CAISDKAGYEQYF	NA	TRBV10-3
CASTGGLAGVKEQYF	TRBD2	TRBV28
CASSYSGVEGQYF	NA	TRBV6-6
CASSGPDGYTF	NA	TRBV28
CASGGHASTDTQYF	NA	TRBV10-3
CASSPIGLAGAQETQYF	TRBD2	TRBV4-1
CSVEDRGGTDTQYF	NA	TRBV29-1
CASSLRLRHYGYTF	NA	TRBV28
CASSTNYEQYF	NA	TRBV28
CASSPAATYNEQFF	NA	TRBV7-9
CASSFLYQPQHF	NA	TRBV19
CASSSRDQPGSKNIQYF	NA	TRBV28
CASSLRDRVYNEQFF	TRBD1	TRBV5-1
CASGLVRGGYTF	NA	TRBV12-5
CASSLLNSPLHF	NA	TRBV11-2
CASTPEGGAGGGYTF	NA	TRBV6-1
CASRTQGADGTEAFF	TRBD1	TRBV6-1
CASSMDRATEAFF	TRBD1	TRBV19
CASRTTGGTGELFF	TRBD1	TRBV6-6
CASSPDRAGTDTQYF	TRBD1	TRBV19
CASSRGDQETQYF	NA	TRBV5-1
CASSSMGLARDEQYF	TRBD2	TRBV28
CASSRETQYF	NA	TRBV18
CASSRTGSGANVLTF	TRBD1	TRBV28
CASSDDRSYEQYF	NA	TRBV7-9
CSVGTAEHRGAVF	NA	TRBV29-1
CASSLQGLGTEAFF	NA	TRBV5-1
CASSSEGLLAGGKGNEQFF	TRBD2	TRBV28
CSASVNTEAFF	NA	TRBV20-1
CASSGLRGETQYF	NA	TRBV6-1
CASSSKRTDTQYF	NA	TRBV7-8
CARGPGPIYGYTF	NA	TRBV6-5
CASSPPGGHSNQPQHF	NA	TRBV28
CASSLGTGADTQYF	NA	TRBV5-1
CASSDVHLNTEAFF	NA	TRBV6-1
CASSFRRGPTYEQYF	NA	TRBV28
CASRSPEGSKNIQYF	NA	TRBV28
CSASIDNEQFF	NA	TRBV20-1
CASSFLGTDGYTF	TRBD1	TRBV5-1